This T cell receptor beta chain came from a study of OX40 agonist ivuxolimab in advanced cancers. Repertoires were generated with immunoSEQ multiplex PCR, while TCRdb's copy carries only in-frame clones and drops some. The table lists around 21,000 clones, roughly 80% of them singletons. This CDR3 has 14 residues. J was trimmed by 6 bases and V by 4 bases; bases with no gene match: 7. CDR1 and CDR2 (germline): MGHRA, YSYEKL. This TCR was recovered from an adult with an advanced solid tumor such as melanoma, head and neck, liver or kidney cancer. The specimen comprised CD4+ or CD8+ T cells sorted from blood, sampled in a trial of the OX40 agonist ivuxolimab. This rearrangement joins TRBV4-1 to TRBJ1-1; 8 bases are a match to TRBD1. CDR3 coding DNA: TGCGCCAGCAGCCGTGGACAGGGAGTAGCTGAAGCTTTCTTT. This sequence encodes CASSRGQGVAEAFF.